This is a list of T cell receptor beta chains from one sample in a study of blood T cell repertoires in COVID-19. Sequencing was performed with immunoSEQ multiplex PCR; in TCRdb, only in-frame clones are kept and a portion is missing. This table has some 200,000 clones, about 90% appearing once. Sequencing was carried out using peripheral blood. All receptors derive from a woman in her late teens or twenties who had recovered from COVID-19. CDR3s include the opening cysteine and the closing phenylalanine or tryptophan. A D gene is named only where the DNA matches it firmly.

j_call d_call v_call cdr3_aa cdr3_nt
TRBJ2-7 TRBD1 TRBV10-3 CAISENRDRSYEQYF TGTGCCATCAGTGAAAACCGGGACAGGTCCTACGAGCAGTACTTC
TRBJ2-7 TRBD2 TRBV27 CASSLSGTSGYPTYEQYF TGTGCCAGCAGCCTAAGCGGTACTAGCGGATACCCGACCTACGAGCAGTACTTC
TRBJ1-1 . TRBV7-6 CASSLDGGSFYTEAFF TGTGCCAGCAGCTTAGACGGCGGCAGCTTTTACACTGAAGCTTTCTTT
TRBJ2-5 TRBD1 TRBV27 CASSLSDRGLETQYF TGTGCCAGCAGTTTATCGGACAGGGGGTTGGAGACCCAGTACTTC
TRBJ2-3 . TRBV4-2 CASSQGAIVSTDTQYF TGTGCCAGCAGCCAAGGGGCGATAGTTAGCACAGATACGCAGTATTTT
TRBJ2-7 TRBD2 TRBV15 CATSPTSGRFEQYF TGTGCCACCAGCCCGACTAGCGGACGCTTCGAGCAGTACTTC
TRBJ1-6 . TRBV21-1 CASSKMAAGGSYNSPLHF TGTGCCAGCAGCAAAATGGCTGCAGGGGGCTCCTATAATTCACCCCTCCACTTT
TRBJ1-1 . TRBV18 CASSPSFYTEAFF TGTGCCAGCTCACCATCCTTTTACACTGAAGCTTTCTTT
TRBJ2-3 TRBD2 TRBV27 CASSLGLAGDTQYF TGTGCCAGCAGTCTGGGACTAGCTGGAGATACGCAGTATTTT
TRBJ2-5 . TRBV7-2 CASSLLGQGQETQYF TGTGCCAGCAGCTTACTAGGACAAGGCCAAGAGACCCAGTACTTC
TRBJ1-4 TRBD1 TRBV25-1 CASSEKGQGATNEKLFF TGTGCCAGCAGTGAAAAAGGACAGGGGGCAACTAATGAAAAACTGTTTTTT
TRBJ2-1 TRBD1 TRBV7-9 CASSTRRKRGPHNNEQFF TGTGCCAGCAGCACACGACGAAAAAGGGGGCCCCACAACAATGAGCAGTTCTTC
TRBJ1-2 . TRBV6-2/TRBV6-3 CASSYSRDGGYGYTF TGTGCCAGCAGTTACTCGAGAGACGGCGGCTATGGCTACACCTTC
TRBJ2-1 . TRBV6-5 CASSSAGELYNEQFF TGTGCCAGCAGTTCGGCAGGGGAACTCTACAATGAGCAGTTCTTC
TRBJ2-7 . TRBV7-9 CASSLTIRPYEQYF TGTGCCAGCAGCTTAACTATCCGGCCCTACGAGCAGTACTTC
TRBJ2-1 . TRBV9 CASSVVGEGNEQFF TGTGCCAGCAGCGTAGTCGGGGAAGGAAATGAGCAGTTCTTC
TRBJ2-3 . TRBV1 CTSNQPFPGKGTDTQYF TGCACCAGCAACCAGCCCTTCCCGGGAAAGGGCACAGATACGCAGTATTTT
TRBJ1-4 . TRBV7-2 CASSLMRFSNEKLFF TGTGCCAGCAGCTTAATGCGTTTTTCTAATGAAAAACTGTTTTTT
TRBJ1-2 . TRBV30 CAWSGTTGKTF TGTGCCTGGAGTGGTACTACAGGGAAAACCTTC
TRBJ2-5 TRBD2 TRBV12-3/TRBV12-4 CASRGGGGTQYF TGTGCCAGCAGAGGTGGGGGGGGGACCCAGTACTTC
TRBJ1-1 . TRBV27 CASRRGITEAFF TGTGCCAGCAGAAGGGGGATAACTGAAGCTTTCTTT
TRBJ2-1 . TRBV9 CASSVREPHNEQFF TGTGCCAGCAGCGTTCGGGAGCCACACAATGAGCAGTTCTTC